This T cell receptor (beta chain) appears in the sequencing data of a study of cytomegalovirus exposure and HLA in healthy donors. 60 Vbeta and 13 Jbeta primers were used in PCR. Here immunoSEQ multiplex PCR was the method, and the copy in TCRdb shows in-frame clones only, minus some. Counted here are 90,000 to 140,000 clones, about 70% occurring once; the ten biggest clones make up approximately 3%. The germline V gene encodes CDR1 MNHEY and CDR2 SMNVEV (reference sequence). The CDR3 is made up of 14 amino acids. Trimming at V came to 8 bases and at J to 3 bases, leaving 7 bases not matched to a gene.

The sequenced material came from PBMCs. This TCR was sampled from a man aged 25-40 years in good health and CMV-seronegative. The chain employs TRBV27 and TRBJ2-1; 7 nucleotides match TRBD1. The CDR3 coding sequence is TGTGCCAGCGCATGGGACAGCCTCTACAATGAGCAGTTCTTC. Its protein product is CASAWDSLYNEQFF.